What follows is one T cell receptor beta chain and its context. This sample stems from a study of blood T cell repertoires in COVID-19. Trimming stripped 2 bases from V and 0 bases from J, with 11 bases between. This CDR3 is built from 16 residues. CDR1 and CDR2 from the germline V gene are KGHSH and LQKENI. The table came from immunoSEQ multiplex PCR; TCRdb's copy has only in-frame clones and leaves some out. The table has under 150,000 clones, 90% seen once; the top ten hold 3.5% to 5%. Sample: peripheral blood. The clonotype was recovered from a man aged 60 to 69 with COVID-19, enrolled during active disease. This chain uses TRBV18 with TRBJ2-1; D perhaps matches TRBD1 (6 bases). CDR3 nucleotides: TGTGCCAGCTCACCAGGGCAGGGGAGCTCCTACAATGAGCAGTTCTTC. As protein: CASSPGQGSSYNEQFF.